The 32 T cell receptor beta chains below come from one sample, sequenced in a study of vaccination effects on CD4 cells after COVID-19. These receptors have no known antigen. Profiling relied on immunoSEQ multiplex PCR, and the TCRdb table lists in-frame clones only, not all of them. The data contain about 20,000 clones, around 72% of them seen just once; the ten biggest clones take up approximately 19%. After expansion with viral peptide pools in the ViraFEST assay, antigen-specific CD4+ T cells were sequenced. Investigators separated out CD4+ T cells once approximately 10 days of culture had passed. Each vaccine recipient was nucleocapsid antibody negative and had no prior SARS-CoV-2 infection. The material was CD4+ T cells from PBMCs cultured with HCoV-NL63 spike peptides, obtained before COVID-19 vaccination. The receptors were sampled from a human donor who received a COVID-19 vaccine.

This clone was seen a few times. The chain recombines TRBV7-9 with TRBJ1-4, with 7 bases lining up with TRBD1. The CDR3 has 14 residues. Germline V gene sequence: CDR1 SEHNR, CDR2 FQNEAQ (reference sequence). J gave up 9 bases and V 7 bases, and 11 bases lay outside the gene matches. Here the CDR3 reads CASTKGGATQKLFF. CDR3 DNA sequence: TGTGCCAGCACAAAAGGGGGCGCTACCCAAAAACTGTTTTTT.

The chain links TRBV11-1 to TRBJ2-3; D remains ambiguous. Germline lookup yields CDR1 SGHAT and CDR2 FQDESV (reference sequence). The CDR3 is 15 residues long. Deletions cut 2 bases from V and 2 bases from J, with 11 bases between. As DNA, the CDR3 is TGTGCCAGCAGCTTAAATCGCGGAAACACAGATACGCAGTATTTT. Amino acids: CASSLNRGNTDTQYF. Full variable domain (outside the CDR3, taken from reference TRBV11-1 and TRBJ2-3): EAEVAQSPRYKITEKSQAVAFWCDPISGHATLYWYRQILGQGPELLVQFQDESVVDDSQLPKDRFSAERLKGVDSTLKIQPAELGDSAMYLCASSLNRGNTDTQYFGPGTRLTVL.

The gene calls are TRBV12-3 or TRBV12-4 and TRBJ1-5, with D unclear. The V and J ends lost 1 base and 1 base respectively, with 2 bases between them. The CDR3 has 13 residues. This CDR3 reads CASSLGSNQPQHF. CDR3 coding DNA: TGTGCCAGCAGTTTAGGGAGCAATCAGCCCCAGCATTTT.

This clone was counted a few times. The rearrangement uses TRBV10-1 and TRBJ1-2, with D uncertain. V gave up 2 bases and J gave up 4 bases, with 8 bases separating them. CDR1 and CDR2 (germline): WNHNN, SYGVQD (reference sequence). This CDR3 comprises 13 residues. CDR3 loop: CASSEDMIYGYTF. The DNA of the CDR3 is TGCGCCAGCAGTGAGGACATGATCTATGGCTACACCTTC.

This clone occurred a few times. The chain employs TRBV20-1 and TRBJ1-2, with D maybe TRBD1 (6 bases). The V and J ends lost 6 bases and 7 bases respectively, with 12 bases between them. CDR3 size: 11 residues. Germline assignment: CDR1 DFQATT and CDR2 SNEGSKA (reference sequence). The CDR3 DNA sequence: TGCAGTGCCCAGGACAGTCCTGGCTACACCTTC. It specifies CSAQDSPGYTF.

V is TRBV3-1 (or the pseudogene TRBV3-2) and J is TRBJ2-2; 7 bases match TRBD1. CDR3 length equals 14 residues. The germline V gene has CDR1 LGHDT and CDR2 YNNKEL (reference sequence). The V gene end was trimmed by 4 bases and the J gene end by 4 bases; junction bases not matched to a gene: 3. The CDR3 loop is CASSPRQGTGELFF. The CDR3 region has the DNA TGTGCCAGCAGCCCAAGACAGGGCACCGGGGAGCTGTTTTTT.

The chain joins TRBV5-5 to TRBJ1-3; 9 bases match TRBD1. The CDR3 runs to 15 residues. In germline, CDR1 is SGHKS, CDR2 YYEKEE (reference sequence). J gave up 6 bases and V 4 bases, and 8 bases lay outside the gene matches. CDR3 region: CASSHGQGIQNTIYF. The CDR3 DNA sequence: TGTGCCAGCAGCCACGGACAGGGGATACAAAACACCATATATTTT.

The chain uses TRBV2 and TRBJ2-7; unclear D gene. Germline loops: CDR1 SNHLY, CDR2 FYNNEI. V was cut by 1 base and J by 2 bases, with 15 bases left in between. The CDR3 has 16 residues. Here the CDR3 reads CASSEVRRQTPYEQYF. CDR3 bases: TGTGCCAGCAGTGAAGTCAGGCGCCAGACCCCCTACGAGCAGTACTTC.

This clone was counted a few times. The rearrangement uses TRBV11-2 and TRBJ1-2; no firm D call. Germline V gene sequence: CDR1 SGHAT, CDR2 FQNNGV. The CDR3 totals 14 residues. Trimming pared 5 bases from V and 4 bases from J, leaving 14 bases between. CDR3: CASSQSGGIYGYTF. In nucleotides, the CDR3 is TGTGCCAGCAGCCAGTCGGGTGGGATCTATGGCTACACCTTC.

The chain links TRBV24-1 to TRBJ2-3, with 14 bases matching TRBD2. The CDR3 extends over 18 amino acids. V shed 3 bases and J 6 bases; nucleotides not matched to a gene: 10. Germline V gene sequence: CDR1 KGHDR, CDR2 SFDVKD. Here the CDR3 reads CATSDPGTSGRGSDTQYF. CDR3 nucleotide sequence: TGTGCCACCAGTGATCCAGGGACTAGCGGGAGAGGGAGCGATACGCAGTATTTT.

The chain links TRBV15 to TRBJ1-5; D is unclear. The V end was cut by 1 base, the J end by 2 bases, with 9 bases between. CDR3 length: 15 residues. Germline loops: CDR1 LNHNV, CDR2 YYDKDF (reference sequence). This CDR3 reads CATSRGLLGNQPQHF. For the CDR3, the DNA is TGTGCCACCAGCAGAGGCTTGTTAGGCAATCAGCCCCAGCATTTT.

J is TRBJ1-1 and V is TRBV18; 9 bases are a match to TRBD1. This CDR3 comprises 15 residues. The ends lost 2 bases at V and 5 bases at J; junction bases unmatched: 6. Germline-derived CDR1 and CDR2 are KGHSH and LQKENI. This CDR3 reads CASSPMTGGGTEAFF. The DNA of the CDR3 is TGTGCCAGCTCACCAATGACAGGGGGTGGGACTGAAGCTTTCTTT.

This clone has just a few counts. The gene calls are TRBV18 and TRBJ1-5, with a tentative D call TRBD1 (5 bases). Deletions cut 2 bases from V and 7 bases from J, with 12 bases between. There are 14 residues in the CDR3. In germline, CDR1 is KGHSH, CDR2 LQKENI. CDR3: CASSPEGPSQPQHF. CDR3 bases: TGTGCCAGCTCACCAGAGGGGCCCTCCCAGCCCCAGCATTTT.

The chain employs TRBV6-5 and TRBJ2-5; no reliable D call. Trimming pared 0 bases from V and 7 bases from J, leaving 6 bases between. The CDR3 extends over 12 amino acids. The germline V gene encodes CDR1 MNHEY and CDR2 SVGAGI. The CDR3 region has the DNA TGTGCCAGCAGTTACTCGATGGGGACCCAGTACTTC. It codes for CASSYSMGTQYF.

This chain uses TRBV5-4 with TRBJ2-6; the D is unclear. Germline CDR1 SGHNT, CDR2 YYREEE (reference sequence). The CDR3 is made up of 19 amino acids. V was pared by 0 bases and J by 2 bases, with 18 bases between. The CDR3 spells CASSLAVAGLLAGANVLTF. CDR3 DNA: TGTGCCAGCAGCTTGGCCGTCGCAGGTTTGCTTGCTGGGGCCAACGTCCTGACTTTC.

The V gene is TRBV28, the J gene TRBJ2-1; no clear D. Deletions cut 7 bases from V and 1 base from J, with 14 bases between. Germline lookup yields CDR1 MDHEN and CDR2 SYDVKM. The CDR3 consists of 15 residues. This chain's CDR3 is CASTRIDRSYNEQFF. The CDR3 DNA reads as TGTGCCAGCACGCGGATTGATCGATCCTACAATGAGCAGTTCTTC. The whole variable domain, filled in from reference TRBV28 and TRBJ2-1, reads DVKVTQSSRYLVKRTGEKVFLECVQDMDHENMFWYRQDPGLGLRLIYFSYDVKMKEKGDIPEGYSVSREKKERFSLILESASTNQTSMYLCASTRIDRSYNEQFFGPGTRLTVL.

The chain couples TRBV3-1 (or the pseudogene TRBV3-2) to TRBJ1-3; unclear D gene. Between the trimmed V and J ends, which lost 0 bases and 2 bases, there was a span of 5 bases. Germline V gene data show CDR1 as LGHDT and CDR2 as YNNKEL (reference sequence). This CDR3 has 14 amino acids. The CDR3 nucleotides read TGTGCCAGCAGCCAAGACCACGCTGGAAACACCATATATTTT. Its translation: CASSQDHAGNTIYF.

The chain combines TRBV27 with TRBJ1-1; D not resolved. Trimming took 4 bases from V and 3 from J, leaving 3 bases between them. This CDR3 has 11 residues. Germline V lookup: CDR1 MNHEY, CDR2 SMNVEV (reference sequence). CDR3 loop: CASSYDTEAFF. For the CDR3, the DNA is TGTGCCAGCAGTTACGACACTGAAGCTTTCTTT.

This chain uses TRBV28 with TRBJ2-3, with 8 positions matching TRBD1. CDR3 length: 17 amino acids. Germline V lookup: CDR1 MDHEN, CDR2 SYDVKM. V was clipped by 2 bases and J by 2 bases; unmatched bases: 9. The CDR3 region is CASSLRLGRGHTDTQYF. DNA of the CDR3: TGTGCCAGCAGTTTACGGCTCGGCAGGGGGCACACAGATACGCAGTATTTT.

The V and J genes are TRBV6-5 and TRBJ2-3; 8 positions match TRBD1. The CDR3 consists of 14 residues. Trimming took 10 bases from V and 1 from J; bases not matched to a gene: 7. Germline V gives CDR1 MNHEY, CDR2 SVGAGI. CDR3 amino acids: CATGQGQGTDTQYF. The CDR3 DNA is TGTGCCACCGGGCAGGGACAGGGCACAGATACGCAGTATTTT.

The CDR3 sequence is CASTSPWTSEQYF. The CDR3 coding sequence is TGTGCCAGCACCTCCCCCTGGACAAGCGAGCAGTACTTC. The gene calls are TRBV6-5 and TRBJ2-7; TRBD1 is a possible D gene (5 bases). The CDR3 runs 13 residues. In germline, CDR1 is MNHEY, CDR2 SVGAGI. V shed 7 bases and J shed 6 bases, with 16 bases lying between them.

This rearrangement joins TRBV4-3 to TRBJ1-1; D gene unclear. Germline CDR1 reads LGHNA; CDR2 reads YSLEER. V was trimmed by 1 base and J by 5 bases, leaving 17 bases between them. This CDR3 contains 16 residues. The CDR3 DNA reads TGCGCCAGCAGCCAAGGAGGATCGGCGGTAGGGACTGAAGCTTTCTTT. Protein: CASSQGGSAVGTEAFF.

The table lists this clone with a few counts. The CDR3 protein is CASSYDRRGEKLFF. CDR3 sequence (DNA): TGTGCCAGCAGTTACGATCGCCGGGGCGAAAAACTGTTTTTT. The chain couples TRBV6-5 to TRBJ1-4, with a possible D match to TRBD1 (5 bases). Looked up from germline, CDR1 is MNHEY and CDR2 is SVGAGI. The CDR3 is 14 amino acids. The V end lost 2 bases, the J end lost 8 bases, and 12 bases lay between the germline ends.

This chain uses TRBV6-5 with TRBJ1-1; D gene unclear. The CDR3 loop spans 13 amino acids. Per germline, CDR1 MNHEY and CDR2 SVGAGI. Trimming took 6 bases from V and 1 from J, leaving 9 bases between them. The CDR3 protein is CASSQAGNTEAFF. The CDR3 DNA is TGTGCCAGCAGCCAAGCAGGGAACACTGAAGCTTTCTTT.

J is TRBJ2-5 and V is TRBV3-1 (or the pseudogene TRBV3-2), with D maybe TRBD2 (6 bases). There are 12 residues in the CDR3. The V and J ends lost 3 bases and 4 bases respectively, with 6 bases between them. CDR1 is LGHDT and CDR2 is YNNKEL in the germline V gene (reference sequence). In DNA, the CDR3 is TGTGCCAGCAGCCACGGGGGAGAGACCCAGTACTTC. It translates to CASSHGGETQYF.

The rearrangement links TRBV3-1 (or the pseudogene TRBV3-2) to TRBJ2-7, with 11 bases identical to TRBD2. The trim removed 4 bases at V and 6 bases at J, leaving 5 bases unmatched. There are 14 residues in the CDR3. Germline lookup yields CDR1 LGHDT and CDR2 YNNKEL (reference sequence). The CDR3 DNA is TGTGCCAGCAGCCGACTAGCGGGGTCACTCGAGCAGTACTTC. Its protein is CASSRLAGSLEQYF.

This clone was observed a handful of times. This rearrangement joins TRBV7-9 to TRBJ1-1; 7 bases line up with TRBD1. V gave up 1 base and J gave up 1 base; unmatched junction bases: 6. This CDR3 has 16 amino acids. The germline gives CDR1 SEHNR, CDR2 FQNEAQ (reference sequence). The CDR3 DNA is TGTGCCAGCAGCTTAGGGACAGGATTAGGGAACACTGAAGCTTTCTTT. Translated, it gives CASSLGTGLGNTEAFF. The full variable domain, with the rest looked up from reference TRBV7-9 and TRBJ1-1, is DTGVSQNPRHKITKRGQNVTFRCDPISEHNRLYWYRQTLGQGPEFLTYFQNEAQLEKSRLLSDRFSAERPKGSFSTLEIQRTEQGDSAMYLCASSLGTGLGNTEAFFGQGTRLTVV.

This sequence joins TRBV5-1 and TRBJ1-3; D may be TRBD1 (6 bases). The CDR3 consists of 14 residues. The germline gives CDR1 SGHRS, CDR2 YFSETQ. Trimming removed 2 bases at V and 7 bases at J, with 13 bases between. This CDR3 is CASSLTQGLNTIYF. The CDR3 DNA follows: TGCGCCAGCAGCTTAACCCAGGGGCTTAACACCATATATTTT. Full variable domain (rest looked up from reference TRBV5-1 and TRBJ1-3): KAGVTQTPRYLIKTRGQQVTLSCSPISGHRSVSWYQQTPGQGLQFLFEYFSETQRNKGNFPGRFSGRQFSNSRSEMNVSTLELGDSALYLCASSLTQGLNTIYFGEGSWLTVV.

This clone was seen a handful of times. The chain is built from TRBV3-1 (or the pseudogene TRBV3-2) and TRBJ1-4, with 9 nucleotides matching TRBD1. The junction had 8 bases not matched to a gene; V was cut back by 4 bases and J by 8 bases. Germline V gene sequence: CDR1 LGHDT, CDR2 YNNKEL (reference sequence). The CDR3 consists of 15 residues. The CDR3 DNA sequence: TGTGCCAGCAGCCTCGTCGGGACAGGGACGGAAAAACTGTTTTTT. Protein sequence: CASSLVGTGTEKLFF.

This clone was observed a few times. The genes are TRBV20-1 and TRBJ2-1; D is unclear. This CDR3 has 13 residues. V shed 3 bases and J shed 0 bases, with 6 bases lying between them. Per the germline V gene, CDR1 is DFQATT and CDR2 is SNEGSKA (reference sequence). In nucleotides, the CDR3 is TGCAGTGCTAGTCCCGTCTCCTACAATGAGCAGTTCTTC. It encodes CSASPVSYNEQFF.

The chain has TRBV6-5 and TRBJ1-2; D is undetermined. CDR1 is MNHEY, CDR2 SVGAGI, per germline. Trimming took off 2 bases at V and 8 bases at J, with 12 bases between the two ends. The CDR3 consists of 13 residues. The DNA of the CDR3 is TGTGCCAGCAGTTACGTAGTAGGGCAAGGCTACACCTTC. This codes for CASSYVVGQGYTF.

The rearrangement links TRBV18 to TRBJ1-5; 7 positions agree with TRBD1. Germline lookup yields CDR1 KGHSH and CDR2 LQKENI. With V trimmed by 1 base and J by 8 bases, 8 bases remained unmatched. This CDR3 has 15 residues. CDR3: CASSPRGTAIEPQHF. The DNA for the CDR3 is TGTGCCAGCTCACCACGAGGGACAGCAATCGAGCCCCAGCATTTT.